This T cell receptor (beta chain) was sequenced for a study of T cell responses to AZD1222 COVID-19 vaccine. General study results and limits: Regions left unmutated in variants are reportedly the target of nearly half of spike-specific TCRs.

Germline lookup yields CDR1 SNHLY and CDR2 FYNNEI. The CDR3 runs to 15 residues. With 6 bases removed from V and 0 bases from J, the gap between germline ends came to 15 bases. Second-dose timings of about 4 or about 12 weeks were pooled. The table came from immunoSEQ multiplex PCR; TCRdb's copy has only in-frame clones and leaves some out. Of roughly 190,000 clones in the sample, 91% were seen once. On this clone: No antigen is known for it.

The chain has TRBV2 and TRBJ2-7; tentatively, D is TRBD1 (5 bases). The source material was peripheral blood, sampled 28 days after the second AZD1222 dose. The TCR comes from an adult who received the AZD1222 COVID-19 vaccine. Here the CDR3 DNA reads TGTGCCAGCAGACTCAAGACAGACACCTCCTACGAGCAGTACTTC. This sequence encodes CASRLKTDTSYEQYF.